This T cell receptor beta chain emerged from a study of CD8 T cells in ankylosing spondylitis. With molecular barcodes, quantitative 5'-RACE was used to make the TCR beta libraries. A single record per CDR3 protein comes from TCRdb applying MiXCR to the 5' RACE reads. The table shows under 300,000 distinct CDR3 sequences, with over 8.5% occurring only once. Study-wide results and caveats: A CD8+ phenotype characterized the disease-linked clones, which were relatively rare in peripheral blood. Reportedly, disease-linked clones are significantly enriched in ankylosing spondylitis patients' matched synovial fluid. Several of the motif variants were reported before in synovial fluid and blood from reactive arthritis.

The sample holds many counts of this clonotype. Antigen: not known. Looked up from germline, CDR1 is DFQATT and CDR2 is SNEGSKA (reference sequence). Unmatched junction bases numbered 10, after V lost 6 bases and J lost 7 bases. The CDR3 length is 14 residues. The sample was blood, either unsorted or a sorted T cell fraction (not recorded which). The sequence came from a male donor with ankylosing spondylitis or in good health (not recorded which). V and J are TRBV20-1 and TRBJ1-5; the match to TRBD1 covers 9 bases. Written as DNA, the CDR3 is TGCAGTGCCCTACGCACAGGGGGCGGGCAGCCCCAGCATTTT. Its protein is CSALRTGGGQPQHF.